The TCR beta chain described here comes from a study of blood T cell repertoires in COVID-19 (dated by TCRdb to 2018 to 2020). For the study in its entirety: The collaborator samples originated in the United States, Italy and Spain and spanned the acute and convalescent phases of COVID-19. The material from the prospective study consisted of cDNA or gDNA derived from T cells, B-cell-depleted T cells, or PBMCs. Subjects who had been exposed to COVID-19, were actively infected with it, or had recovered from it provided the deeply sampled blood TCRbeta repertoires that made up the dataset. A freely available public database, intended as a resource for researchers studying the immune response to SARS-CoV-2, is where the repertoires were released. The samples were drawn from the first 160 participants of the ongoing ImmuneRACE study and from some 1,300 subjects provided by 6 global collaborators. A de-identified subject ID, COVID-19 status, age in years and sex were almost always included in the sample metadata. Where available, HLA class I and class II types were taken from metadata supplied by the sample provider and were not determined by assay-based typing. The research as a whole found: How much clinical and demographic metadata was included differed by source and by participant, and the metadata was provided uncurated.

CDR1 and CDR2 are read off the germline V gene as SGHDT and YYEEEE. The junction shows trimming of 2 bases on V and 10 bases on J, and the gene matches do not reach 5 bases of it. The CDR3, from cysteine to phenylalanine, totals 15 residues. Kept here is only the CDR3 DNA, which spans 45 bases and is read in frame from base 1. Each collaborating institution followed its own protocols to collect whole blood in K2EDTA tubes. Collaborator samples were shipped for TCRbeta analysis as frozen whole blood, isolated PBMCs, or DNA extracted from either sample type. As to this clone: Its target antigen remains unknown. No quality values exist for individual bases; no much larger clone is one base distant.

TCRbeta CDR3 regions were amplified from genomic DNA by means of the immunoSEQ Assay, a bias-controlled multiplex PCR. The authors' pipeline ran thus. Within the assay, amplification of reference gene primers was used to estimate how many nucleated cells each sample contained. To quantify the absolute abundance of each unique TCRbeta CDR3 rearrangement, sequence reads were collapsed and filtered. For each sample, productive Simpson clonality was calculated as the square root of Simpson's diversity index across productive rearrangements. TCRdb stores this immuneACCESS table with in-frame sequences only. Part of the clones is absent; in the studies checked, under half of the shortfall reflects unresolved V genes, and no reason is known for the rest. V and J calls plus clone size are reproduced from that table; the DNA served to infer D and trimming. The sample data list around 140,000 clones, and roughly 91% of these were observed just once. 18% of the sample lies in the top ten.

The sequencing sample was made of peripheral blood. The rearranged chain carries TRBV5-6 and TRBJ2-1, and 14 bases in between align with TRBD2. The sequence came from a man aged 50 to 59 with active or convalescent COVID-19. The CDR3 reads CASSFGLAGGSEQFF. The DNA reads TGTGCCAGCAGCTTCGGACTAGCGGGAGGTAGCGAGCAGTTCTTC.